Shown below are 16 T cell receptor beta chains from a single sample sequenced in a study of early stage breast cancer tumors. TCRdb's table, derived via immunoSEQ multiplex PCR, lists solely in-frame clones and lacks some. The sample includes tens of thousands of clones, about 83% of them seen just once. The material sequenced was blood. The receptors stem from a person aged 45-60 years with breast cancer.

The rearrangement uses TRBV19 and TRBJ1-1; a possible D gene is TRBD1 (5 bases). This CDR3 is built from 18 residues. Trimming left V 3 bases short and J 2 bases short, with 22 bases between. The germline CDR1 and CDR2 sequences are LNHDA and SQIVND (reference sequence). CDR3 in amino acids: CASSILIGDSSYNTEAFF. Here the CDR3 DNA reads TGTGCCAGTAGTATTCTGATTGGGGACTCTAGCTATAACACTGAAGCTTTCTTT.

As to this clone: At the DNA level, this CDR3 is encoded by other sequences in the same sample as well. This sequence joins TRBV20-1 and TRBJ2-1, with D unclear. CDR1 is DFQATT and CDR2 is SNEGSKA in the germline V gene (reference sequence). CDR3 length: 11 amino acids. V lost 3 bases to trimming and J lost 3 bases, with 3 bases between them. For the CDR3, the DNA is TGCAGTGCTAGGGACTACAATGAGCAGTTCTTC. As protein: CSARDYNEQFF.

The V and J genes are TRBV6-1 and TRBJ1-6, with 9 bases fitting TRBD1. Germline CDR1 reads MNHNS; CDR2 reads SASEGT. The CDR3 covers 14 residues. V trimming: 6 bases; J trimming: 5 bases; junction bases outside the gene matches: 2. The CDR3 region is CASSWTGDNSPLHF. For the CDR3, the DNA is TGTGCCAGCAGCTGGACAGGGGATAATTCACCCCTCCACTTT.

The CDR3 here is CASSQGTVMNTEAFF. The CDR3 coding sequence is TGTGCCAGCAGCCAAGGGACAGTGATGAACACTGAAGCTTTCTTT. The genes are TRBV14 and TRBJ1-1; D might be TRBD1 (6 bases). The germline V and J ends were trimmed by 1 base and 0 bases, with 9 bases remaining between them. The CDR3 loop spans 15 amino acids. From germline, CDR1 is SGHDN and CDR2 FVKESK.

The chain is built from TRBV2 and TRBJ2-7; D remains unclear. The ends were cut back, 2 bases at V and 5 bases at J, with 16 bases in the middle. Germline CDR1 SNHLY, CDR2 FYNNEI. The CDR3 sequence is 15 residues long. The CDR3 spells CASSESSARVHEQYF. CDR3 sequence (DNA): TGTGCCAGCAGTGAATCGTCAGCAAGGGTCCACGAGCAGTACTTC.

The V call is TRBV4-1, the J call TRBJ1-1; the D gene is possibly TRBD1 (5 bases). Trimming pared 3 bases from V and 4 bases from J, leaving 12 bases between. The CDR3 spans 14 residues. Germline lookup yields CDR1 MGHRA and CDR2 YSYEKL. The DNA of the CDR3 is TGCGCCAGCAGCCACCCGGGCGGGGGCACTGAAGCTTTCTTT. Protein product: CASSHPGGGTEAFF.

V and J are TRBV5-6 and TRBJ2-3, with D tentatively TRBD1 (5 bases). CDR1 is SGHDT, CDR2 YYEEEE, per germline. V shed 0 bases and J shed 0 bases, with 8 bases lying between them. The CDR3 spans 15 residues. The CDR3 DNA is TGTGCCAGCAGCTTGGGGGCAGGGAGCACAGATACGCAGTATTTT. It yields the protein CASSLGAGSTDTQYF.

This clone was seen a handful of times. The rearrangement joins TRBV11-2 to TRBJ1-1, with 9 positions matching TRBD1. J gave up 6 bases and V 4 bases, and 9 bases lay outside the gene matches. Germline CDR1 is SGHAT and CDR2 is FQNNGV. The CDR3 is 15 amino acids. The CDR3 reads CASSSRGQGFAEAFF. DNA of the CDR3: TGTGCCAGCAGCTCCCGAGGACAGGGGTTCGCTGAAGCTTTCTTT. The variable domain in full, completed from reference TRBV11-2 and TRBJ1-1, reads EAGVAQSPRYKIIEKRQSVAFWCNPISGHATLYWYQQILGQGPKLLIQFQNNGVVDDSQLPKDRFSAERLKGVDSTLKIQPAKLEDSAVYLCASSSRGQGFAEAFFGQGTRLTVV.

V gene TRBV2 combines with J gene TRBJ1-1; the D is unclear. CDR1 SNHLY and CDR2 FYNNEI come from the germline V gene. The CDR3 runs 15 residues. Trimming took 0 bases from V and 1 from J, leaving 9 bases between them. CDR3 coding DNA: TGTGCCAGCAGTGAAGCGCCCAGGAAGAACACTGAAGCTTTCTTT. Protein product: CASSEAPRKNTEAFF.

This clone appeared a few times. The genes are TRBV6-4 and TRBJ2-2; no definite D call. The CDR3 sequence is 13 residues long. The germline CDR1 and CDR2 sequences are MRHNA and SNTAGT. V lost 0 bases and J lost 6, with 5 bases in between. The CDR3 is CASSDSISGELFF. The CDR3, as DNA: TGTGCCAGCAGTGACTCGATCTCCGGGGAGCTGTTTTTT.

J is TRBJ2-2 and V is TRBV5-1; D may be TRBD1 or TRBD2 (5 bases each). The CDR3 has 15 amino acids. V was trimmed by 5 bases and J by 2 bases, leaving 13 bases between them. Germline CDR1 reads SGHRS; CDR2 reads YFSETQ. The CDR3 loop reads CASRVQGPNTGELFF. In nucleotides, the CDR3 is TGCGCCAGCAGAGTCCAGGGACCTAACACCGGGGAGCTGTTTTTT.

This clone was counted between two and nine times. Written as DNA, the CDR3 is TGTGCCAGCAGTCGTACAGGAGCCTATGGCTACACCTTC. It yields the protein CASSRTGAYGYTF. V gene TRBV13 combines with J gene TRBJ1-2; TRBD1 is a possible D gene (5 bases). V dropped 6 bases and J dropped 4 bases, with 12 bases sitting between them. Germline V gene data show CDR1 as PRHDT and CDR2 as FYEKMQ (reference sequence). This CDR3 region has 13 residues.

This chain connects TRBV5-4 to TRBJ2-5, with a weak D call TRBD1 (5 bases). This CDR3 comprises 14 residues. Trimming removed 4 bases at V and 7 bases at J, with 17 bases between. CDR1 is SGHNT and CDR2 is YYREEE in the germline V gene (reference sequence). CDR3 loop: CASSLDQGRGTQYF. In DNA form, the CDR3 reads TGTGCCAGCAGCCTTGACCAGGGAAGAGGGACCCAGTACTTC.

The V gene is TRBV28, the J gene TRBJ2-3; perhaps TRBD1 as D (6 bases). The CDR3 is 14 amino acids. CDR1 and CDR2 (germline): MDHEN, SYDVKM. Trimming shortened V by 3 bases and J by 6 bases, and 13 bases separated the two germline ends. CDR3 nucleotides: TGTGCCAGCAGTTTGAACAGGGCTTGGGATACGCAGTATTTT. Its protein is CASSLNRAWDTQYF.

This clone is a singleton in its sample. CDR3 DNA: TGTGCCAGTAGTCGACAGGGTTCGGATACGCAGTATTTT. This translates into CASSRQGSDTQYF. V and J are TRBV19 and TRBJ2-3; 7 nucleotides match TRBD1. V dropped 5 bases and J dropped 6; count of bases not matched to a gene: 5. The CDR3 consists of 13 residues. In germline, CDR1 is LNHDA, CDR2 SQIVND (reference sequence).

The chain uses TRBV7-9 and TRBJ2-1; a weak D match, TRBD2 (6 bases). Germline V lookup: CDR1 SEHNR, CDR2 FQNEAQ (reference sequence). The CDR3 extends over 17 amino acids. The ends were cut back, 5 bases at V and 7 bases at J, with 24 bases in the middle. For the CDR3, the DNA is TGTGCCAGCAGCACCACCCTTCCGACGGGGGACCAGAATGAGCAGTTCTTC. It is translated as CASSTTLPTGDQNEQFF.